This T cell receptor beta chain was identified in a study of brain metastases from non-small cell lung cancer. Measured with immunoSEQ multiplex PCR; TCRdb has only the in-frame clones, and not every one. This table has about 2,000 clones, around 82% appearing once. The CDR3 loop spans 13 amino acids. Germline loops: CDR1 LNHDA, CDR2 SQIVND (reference sequence). A remark on this clone: At one boundary the junction diverges from the germline segment, which might be a read error.

The rearrangement joins TRBV19 to TRBJ2-1; the D is unclear. This receptor was identified in a donor aged 40 or over with non-small cell lung cancer. The sequenced sample was tumor-adjacent normal tissue. CDR3 DNA sequence: TGTGCCAGTAGAATAGTGGGGTCGGGTGAGCAGTTCTTC. This encodes CASRIVGSGEQFF.